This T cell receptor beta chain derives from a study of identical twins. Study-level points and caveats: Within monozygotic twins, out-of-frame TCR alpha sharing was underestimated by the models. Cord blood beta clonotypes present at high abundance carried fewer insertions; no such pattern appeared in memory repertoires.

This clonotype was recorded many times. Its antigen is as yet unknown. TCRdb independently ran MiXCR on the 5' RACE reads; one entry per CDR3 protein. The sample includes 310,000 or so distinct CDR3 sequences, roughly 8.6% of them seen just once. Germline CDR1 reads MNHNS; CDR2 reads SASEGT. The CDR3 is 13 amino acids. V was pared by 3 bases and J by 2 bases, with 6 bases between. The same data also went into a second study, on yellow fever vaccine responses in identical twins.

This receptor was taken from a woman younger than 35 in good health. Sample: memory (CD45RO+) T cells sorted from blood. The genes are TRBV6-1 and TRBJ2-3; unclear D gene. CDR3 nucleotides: TGTGCCAGCAGTGAGGTCTACACAGATACGCAGTATTTT. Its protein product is CASSEVYTDTQYF.